The present entry profiles one TCR beta chain with its context. Its target is not known. The data were obtained in a study of CD8 T cells in Susac syndrome. Study-wide findings and caveats: The relatively small number of individuals in the TCR sequencing and HLA analysis was acknowledged by the study.

An amount of RNA that ranged from roughly 0.5 to 1 ug was reverse transcribed with random hexamers. TCRdb passed the immunoSEQ multiplex PCR reads through MiXCR, listing each CDR3 protein once. The sample has over 95,000 distinct CDR3 sequences, approximately 90% seen once; the top ten hold over 0.1%. Trimming took off 4 bases at V and 0 bases at J, with 13 bases between the two ends. CDR1 and CDR2 (germline): SGHNT, YYREEE (reference sequence). This CDR3 contains 15 residues. Age- and sex-matched healthy donors served as the control group. This chain joins TRBV5-4 and TRBJ2-5, with D unresolved. Sequencing was performed on CD8+ T cells from PBMCs. The receptor was isolated from a human donor in good health. The CDR3 spells CASSSRSRYQETQYF. Written as DNA, the CDR3 is TGTGCCAGCAGCAGCAGGAGTCGGTACCAAGAGACCCAGTACTTC.